This entry describes one T cell receptor beta chain. As processed by the authors: Nucleated cell number was recorded as an estimate derived from reference gene primer amplification. Assay used: immunoSEQ multiplex PCR; TCRdb lists only in-frame clones, some missing. V, J and clone size were drawn from that table, and D and trimming were deduced from the DNA. The sample lists under 90,000 clones, around 90% seen once, with roughly 5.4% in the top ten. The data stem from a study of blood T cell repertoires in COVID-19. At the level of the study: Material from acute and convalescent COVID-19 was sourced from the United States, Italy and Spain.

This CDR3 has 13 residues. V was trimmed by 5 bases and J by 3 bases, leaving 11 bases between them. This sequence originates from a man aged 55-75 years with acute or convalescent COVID-19. Sequencing used peripheral blood. The V and J genes are TRBV12-3 or TRBV12-4 and TRBJ2-7, with a weak D call TRBD1 (6 bases). CDR3: CASSRGQYYEQYF. CDR3 in DNA: TGTGCCAGCAGTCGTGGACAGTACTACGAGCAGTACTTC.